The clone carrying this T cell receptor beta chain has only a few counts. Clones were sequenced by immunoSEQ multiplex PCR, and TCRdb holds only the in-frame ones, with some missing. Here the sample spans roughly 140,000 clones, roughly 92% being singletons. The sample originates from a study of T cell responses to AZD1222 COVID-19 vaccine. The V end lost 1 base, the J end lost 4 bases, and 10 bases lay between the germline ends. The CDR3 totals 15 residues. Germline CDR1 and CDR2: SGHNT and YENEEA. The chain joins TRBV11-3 to TRBJ2-2; D assignment may be TRBD1 or TRBD2 (6 bases each). The source material was peripheral blood, sampled on day 0 of AZD1222 vaccination. The TCR was taken from an adult in good health. The CDR3 DNA reads TGTGCCAGCAGCTTAGCGGGGGCGGGCACCGGGGAGCTGTTTTTT. The encoded protein is CASSLAGAGTGELFF. Combining the CDR3 with reference TRBV11-3 and TRBJ2-2 gives the whole variable domain EAGVVQSPRYKIIEKKQPVAFWCNPISGHNTLYWYLQNLGQGPELLIRYENEEAVDDSQLPKDRFSAERLKGVDSTLKIQPAELGDSAVYLCASSLAGAGTGELFFGEGSRLTVL.